These 17 T cell receptor beta chains originate from one sample sequenced in a study of blood T cell repertoires in COVID-19. Profiling relied on immunoSEQ multiplex PCR, and the TCRdb table lists in-frame clones only, not all of them. The sample contains some 190,000 clones, around 88% of which appear only once. Sequenced: peripheral blood. The receptors stem from a man between 18 and 29 years old with active or convalescent COVID-19.

This sequence joins TRBV27 and TRBJ2-7; 7 bases are a match to TRBD2. The V segment lost 8 bases and the J segment 7 bases; nucleotides outside the gene matches: 14. CDR1 is MNHEY, CDR2 SMNVEV, per germline (reference sequence). This CDR3 comprises 14 residues. CDR3 coding DNA: TGTGCCAGCGCTCCGTTGGCGGGAGCCACGGAGCAGTACTTC. It encodes CASAPLAGATEQYF.

V gene TRBV12-3 or TRBV12-4 combines with J gene TRBJ1-5; D is possibly TRBD1 (6 bases). Trimming took 5 bases from V and 4 from J, leaving 9 bases between them. CDR3 size: 13 residues. The CDR3 bases are TGTGCCAGCAGTCCTGACAGGAATCAGCCCCAGCATTTT. This gives the protein CASSPDRNQPQHF.

This clone was seen only a few times. CDR3 residues: CASRGTSGSSTDTQYF. The CDR3 DNA follows: TGTGCCAGCAGGGGGACTAGCGGGAGTAGCACAGATACGCAGTATTTT. The genes are TRBV2 and TRBJ2-3; 14 nucleotides align to TRBD2. Germline CDR1 SNHLY, CDR2 FYNNEI. The CDR3 is made up of 16 amino acids. V shed 6 bases and J 0 bases; nucleotides not matched to a gene: 2.

Comment on this clone: Other DNA sequences in this sample translate to the same CDR3. This chain connects TRBV12-3 or TRBV12-4 to TRBJ2-7, with D possibly TRBD2 on 6 matching bases. The V and J ends lost 3 bases and 3 bases respectively, with 6 bases between them. The CDR3 covers 12 residues. Written as DNA, the CDR3 is TGTGCCAGCAGTTTGGGACTCTACGAGCAGTACTTC. As protein: CASSLGLYEQYF.

The chain joins TRBV28 to TRBJ2-7; 13 positions agree with TRBD2. This CDR3 has 18 residues. Germline lookup yields CDR1 MDHEN and CDR2 SYDVKM. J was trimmed by 3 bases and V by 4 bases; bases with no gene match: 12. CDR3 protein: CASSSNQLAGGPFYEQYF. DNA of the CDR3: TGTGCCAGCAGTTCGAACCAACTAGCGGGAGGGCCATTCTACGAGCAGTACTTC.

J is TRBJ2-7 and V is TRBV2; 8 nucleotides line up with TRBD1. With 7 bases clipped from V and 4 bases from J, the junction kept 9 bases outside the gene matches. This CDR3 contains 14 residues. CDR1 is SNHLY, CDR2 FYNNEI, per germline. CDR3 nucleotides: TGTGCCAGCATCGAGGAGACAGGGGCGTACGAGCAGTACTTC. Protein sequence: CASIEETGAYEQYF.

The chain recombines TRBV6-5 with TRBJ1-2; 7 bases are shared with TRBD1. The CDR3 loop spans 16 amino acids. Germline trimming cut 4 bases from V and 8 bases from J; bases unmatched to any gene: 16. CDR1 MNHEY and CDR2 SVGAGI come from the germline V gene. Written as DNA, the CDR3 is TGTGCCAGCAGTTCCTTCGCCGACAGGGCCAGTAGGGGCTACACCTTC. Translating gives CASSSFADRASRGYTF.

The chain links TRBV7-2 to TRBJ1-6; TRBD1 aligns across 9 bases. In germline, CDR1 is SGHTA, CDR2 FQGNSA. CDR3 length equals 16 residues. V lost 5 bases and J lost 9; bases outside the gene matches: 11. The DNA for the CDR3 is TGTGCCAGCAGCGTAGGAGTCGGGACAGGGCGTTCACCCCTCCACTTT. Translating it yields CASSVGVGTGRSPLHF.

The chain carries TRBV19 and TRBJ1-1; no clear D gene. V gave up 7 bases and J gave up 1 base, with 7 bases separating them. CDR1 LNHDA and CDR2 SQIVND come from the germline V gene (reference sequence). This CDR3 comprises 12 residues. CDR3 bases: TGTGCCAGTAATACACCGAACACTGAAGCTTTCTTT. Protein sequence: CASNTPNTEAFF.

The rearrangement links TRBV10-3 to TRBJ1-5; 8 positions match TRBD1. The CDR3 has 16 residues. Germline V gene sequence: CDR1 ENHRY, CDR2 SYGVKD. Unmatched junction bases numbered 6, after V lost 0 bases and J lost 5 bases. CDR3 protein: CAISESRTGQYQPQHF. As DNA, the CDR3 is TGTGCCATCAGTGAGTCGAGGACAGGGCAGTATCAGCCCCAGCATTTT.

The rearrangement joins TRBV27 to TRBJ2-2; TRBD2 agrees at 10 bases. Germline trimming cut 2 bases from V and 2 bases from J; bases unmatched to any gene: 11. The germline V gene encodes CDR1 MNHEY and CDR2 SMNVEV (reference sequence). The CDR3 is made up of 19 amino acids. In nucleotides, the CDR3 is TGTGCCAGCAGTTTAGCCCATCTAGCGGGAGTAAATAACACCGGGGAGCTGTTTTTT. This gives the protein CASSLAHLAGVNNTGELFF.

The rearrangement joins TRBV30 to TRBJ1-1; TRBD1 aligns across 8 bases. The germline V gene encodes CDR1 GTSNPN and CDR2 SVGIG (reference sequence). Unmatched junction bases numbered 7, after V lost 3 bases and J lost 1 base. The CDR3 contains 15 residues. The CDR3 spells CAWRGAGTGNTEAFF. In nucleotides, the CDR3 is TGTGCCTGGAGGGGGGCCGGGACAGGGAACACTGAAGCTTTCTTT.

The chain joins TRBV5-4 to TRBJ2-3; tentative D call: TRBD1 (5 bases). V gave up 4 bases and J gave up 0 bases, with 18 bases separating them. The CDR3 covers 17 residues. Germline CDR1 SGHNT, CDR2 YYREEE (reference sequence). The CDR3 sequence: CASSQNGHLVSTDTQYF. In DNA form, the CDR3 reads TGTGCCAGCAGCCAAAATGGACACCTCGTTAGCACAGATACGCAGTATTTT.

This sequence joins TRBV28 and TRBJ1-2; D may be TRBD1 (6 bases). CDR1 and CDR2 (germline): MDHEN, SYDVKM. The ends were cut back, 5 bases at V and 4 bases at J, with 20 bases in the middle. The CDR3 is 16 residues long. The CDR3 sequence is CASSAPRGAFGYGYTF. Here the CDR3 DNA reads TGTGCCAGCAGTGCCCCGCGGGGGGCGTTTGGCTATGGCTACACCTTC.

This clone was found a few times. V and J are TRBV24-1 and TRBJ2-7, with 7 bases matching TRBD1. Per the germline V gene, CDR1 is KGHDR and CDR2 is SFDVKD. The CDR3 runs 15 residues. Germline trimming cut 4 bases from V and 4 bases from J; bases unmatched to any gene: 9. CDR3 sequence reads: CATSDRQGKPYEQYF. In nucleotides, the CDR3 is TGTGCCACCAGTGACAGACAGGGTAAACCTTACGAGCAGTACTTC.

The chain is built from TRBV4-2 and TRBJ1-2; D might be TRBD1 (6 bases). With 0 bases removed from V and 4 bases from J, the gap between germline ends came to 9 bases. Germline values: CDR1 LGHNA, CDR2 YNFKEQ. The CDR3 has 14 residues. CDR3 sequence (DNA): TGTGCCAGCAGCCAAGATAGAGGGGGCTATGGCTACACCTTC. Translating gives CASSQDRGGYGYTF.

The chain employs TRBV2 and TRBJ1-6; 9 nucleotides line up with TRBD1. This CDR3 contains 13 residues. J gave up 9 bases and V 8 bases, and 5 bases lay outside the gene matches. The V gene's germline CDR1 is SNHLY and CDR2 FYNNEI. CDR3 DNA: TGTGCCAGCGTGACAGGGGGTAGTTCACCCCTCCACTTT. Translating it yields CASVTGGSSPLHF.